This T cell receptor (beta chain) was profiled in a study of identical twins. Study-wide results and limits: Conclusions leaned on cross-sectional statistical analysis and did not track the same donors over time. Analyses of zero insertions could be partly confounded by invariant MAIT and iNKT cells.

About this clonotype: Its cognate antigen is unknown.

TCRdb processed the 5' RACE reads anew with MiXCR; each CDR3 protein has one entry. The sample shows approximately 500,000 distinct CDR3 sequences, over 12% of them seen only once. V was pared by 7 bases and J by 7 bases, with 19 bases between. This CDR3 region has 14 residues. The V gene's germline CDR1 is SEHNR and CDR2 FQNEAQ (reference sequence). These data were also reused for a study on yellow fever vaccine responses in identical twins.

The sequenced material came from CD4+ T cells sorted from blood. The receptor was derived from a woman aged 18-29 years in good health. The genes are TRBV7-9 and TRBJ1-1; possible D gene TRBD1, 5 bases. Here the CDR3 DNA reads TGTGCCAGCACCGAAGAGGGGAGGAAGGGTGAAGCTTTCTTT. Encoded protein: CASTEEGRKGEAFF.